This T cell receptor (beta chain) appears in the sequencing data of a study of OX40 agonist ivuxolimab in advanced cancers. Study context: Mean age around 64 years, range 23 to 79; about 81% male. Study findings and constraints: At 0.1 to 3.0 mg/kg and by week 6, CD4+ and CD8+ T cells in the blood had expanded clonally. CD8+ T cells averaged more expanded clones than CD4+.

The CDR3 sequence is 16 residues long. Germline loops: CDR1 SGDLS, CDR2 YYNGEE. V was pared by 0 bases and J by 1 base, with 4 bases of the junction left unmatched. Measured with immunoSEQ multiplex PCR; TCRdb has only the in-frame clones, and not every one. The sample holds fewer than 20,000 clones, roughly 80% seen once. About this clone itself: Its cognate antigen is unknown.

The chain couples TRBV9 to TRBJ2-5, with 9 bases identical to TRBD1. The sample here was CD4+ or CD8+ T cells sorted from blood, taken in a trial of the OX40 agonist ivuxolimab. The clonotype comes from an adult with an advanced solid tumor such as melanoma, head and neck, liver or kidney cancer. The chain's CDR3 is CASSVVTGGLQETQYF. The CDR3 DNA follows: TGTGCCAGCAGCGTAGTAACAGGGGGCCTCCAAGAGACCCAGTACTTC.